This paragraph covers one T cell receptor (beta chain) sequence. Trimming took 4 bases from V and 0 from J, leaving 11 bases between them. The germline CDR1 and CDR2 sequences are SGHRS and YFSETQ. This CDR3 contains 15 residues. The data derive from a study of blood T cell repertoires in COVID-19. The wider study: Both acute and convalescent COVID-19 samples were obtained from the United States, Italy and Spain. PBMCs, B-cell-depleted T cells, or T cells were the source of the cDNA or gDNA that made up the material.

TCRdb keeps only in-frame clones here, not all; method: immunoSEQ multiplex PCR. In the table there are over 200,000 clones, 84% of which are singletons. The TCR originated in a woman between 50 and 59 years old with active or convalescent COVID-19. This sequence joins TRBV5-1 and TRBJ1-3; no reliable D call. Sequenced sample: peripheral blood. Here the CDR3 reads CASSAAGISGNTIYF. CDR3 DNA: TGCGCCAGCAGCGCCGCAGGTATCTCTGGAAACACCATATATTTT.